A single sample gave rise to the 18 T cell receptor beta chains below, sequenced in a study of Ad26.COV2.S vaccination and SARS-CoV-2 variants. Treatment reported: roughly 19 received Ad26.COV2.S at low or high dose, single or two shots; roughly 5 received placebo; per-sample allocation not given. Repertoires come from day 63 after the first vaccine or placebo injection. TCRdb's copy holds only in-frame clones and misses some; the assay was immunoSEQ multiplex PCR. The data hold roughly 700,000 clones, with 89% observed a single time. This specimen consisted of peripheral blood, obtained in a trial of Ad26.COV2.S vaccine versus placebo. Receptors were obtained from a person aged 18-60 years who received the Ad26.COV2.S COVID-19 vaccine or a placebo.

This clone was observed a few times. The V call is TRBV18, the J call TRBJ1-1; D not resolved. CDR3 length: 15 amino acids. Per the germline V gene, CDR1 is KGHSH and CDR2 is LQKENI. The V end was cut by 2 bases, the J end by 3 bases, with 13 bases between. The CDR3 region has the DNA TGTGCCAGCTCACCATGGGAGGGTAGGGACACTGAAGCTTTCTTT. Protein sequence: CASSPWEGRDTEAFF.

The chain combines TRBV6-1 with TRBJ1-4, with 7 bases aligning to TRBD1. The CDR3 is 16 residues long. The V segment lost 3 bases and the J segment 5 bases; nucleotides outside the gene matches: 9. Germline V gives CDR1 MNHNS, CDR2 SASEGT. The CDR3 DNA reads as TGTGCCAGCAGTGATGCTAGGGACAGCCTAAATGAAAAACTGTTTTTT. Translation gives CASSDARDSLNEKLFF.

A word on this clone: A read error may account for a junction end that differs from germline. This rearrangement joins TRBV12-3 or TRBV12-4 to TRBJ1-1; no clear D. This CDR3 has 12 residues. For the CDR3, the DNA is TGTGCCAGCAGTTTAGCCAAACAGAGATATCTTTTC. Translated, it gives CASSLAKQRYLF.

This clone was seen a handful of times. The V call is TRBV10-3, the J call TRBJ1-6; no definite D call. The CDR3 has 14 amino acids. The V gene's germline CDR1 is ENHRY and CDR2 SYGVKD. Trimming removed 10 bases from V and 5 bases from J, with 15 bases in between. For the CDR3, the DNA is TGTGCCACCAAGAGCCTTACCGATAATTCACCCCTCCACTTT. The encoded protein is CATKSLTDNSPLHF.

CDR3 nucleotide sequence: TGTGCCATCAGTTCCCCCGGGACAGCCTACAATGAGCAGTTCTTC. Its protein is CAISSPGTAYNEQFF. V is TRBV10-3 and J is TRBJ2-1, with TRBD1 identical over 7 bases. Germline values: CDR1 ENHRY, CDR2 SYGVKD. The CDR3 loop spans 15 amino acids. J lost 2 bases, V lost 5 bases, and 6 bases had no gene match.

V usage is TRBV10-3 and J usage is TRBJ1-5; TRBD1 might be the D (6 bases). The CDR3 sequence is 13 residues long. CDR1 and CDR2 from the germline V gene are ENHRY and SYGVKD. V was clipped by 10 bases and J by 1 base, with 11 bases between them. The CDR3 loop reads CATGADSNQPQHF. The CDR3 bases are TGTGCCACGGGGGCGGACAGCAATCAGCCCCAGCATTTT.

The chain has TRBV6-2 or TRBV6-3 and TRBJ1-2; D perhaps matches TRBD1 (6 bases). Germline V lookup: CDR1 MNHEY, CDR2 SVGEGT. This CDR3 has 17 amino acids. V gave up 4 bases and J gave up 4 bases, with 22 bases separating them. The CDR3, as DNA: TGTGCCAGCAGTTCCCCCTGGGGGGCCTTCTCGGGCTATGGCTACACCTTC. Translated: CASSSPWGAFSGYGYTF.

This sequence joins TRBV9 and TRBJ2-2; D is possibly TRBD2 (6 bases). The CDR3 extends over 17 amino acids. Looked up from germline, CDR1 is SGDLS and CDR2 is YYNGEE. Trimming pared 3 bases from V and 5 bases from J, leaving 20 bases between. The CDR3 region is CASSASWGDFRTGELFF. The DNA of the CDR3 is TGTGCCAGCAGCGCCTCATGGGGGGATTTCCGGACCGGGGAGCTGTTTTTT.

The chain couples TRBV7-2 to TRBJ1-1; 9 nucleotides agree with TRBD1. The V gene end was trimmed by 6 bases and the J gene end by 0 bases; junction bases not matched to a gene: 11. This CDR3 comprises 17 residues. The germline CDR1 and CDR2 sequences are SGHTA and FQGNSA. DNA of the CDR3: TGTGCCAGCAGACCTCGTACAGGGGGCGGCGTGAACACTGAAGCTTTCTTT. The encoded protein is CASRPRTGGGVNTEAFF.

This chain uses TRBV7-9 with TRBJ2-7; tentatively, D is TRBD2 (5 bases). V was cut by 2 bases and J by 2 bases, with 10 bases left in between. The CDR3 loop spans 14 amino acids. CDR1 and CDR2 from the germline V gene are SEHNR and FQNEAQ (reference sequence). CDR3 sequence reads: CASSLLAGTYEQYF. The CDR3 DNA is TGTGCCAGCAGCTTACTCGCCGGGACCTACGAGCAGTACTTC.

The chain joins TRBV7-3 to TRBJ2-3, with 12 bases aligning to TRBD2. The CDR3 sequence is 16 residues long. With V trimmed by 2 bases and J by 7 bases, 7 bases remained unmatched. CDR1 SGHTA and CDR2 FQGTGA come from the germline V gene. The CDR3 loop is CASSLYLAGGQNTQYF. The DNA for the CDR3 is TGTGCCAGCAGCTTATATCTAGCGGGGGGGCAAAATACGCAGTATTTT. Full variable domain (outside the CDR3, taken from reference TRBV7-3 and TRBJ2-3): GAGVSQTPSNKVTEKGKYVELRCDPISGHTALYWYRQSLGQGPEFLIYFQGTGAADDSGLPNDRFFAVRPEGSVSTLKIQRTERGDSAVYLCASSLYLAGGQNTQYFGPGTRLTVL.

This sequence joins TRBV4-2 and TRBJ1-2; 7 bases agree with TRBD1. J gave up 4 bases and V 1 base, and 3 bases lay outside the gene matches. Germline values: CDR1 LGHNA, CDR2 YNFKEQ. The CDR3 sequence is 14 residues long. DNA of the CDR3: TGTGCCAGCAGCCAAGGTGGGACAGTCTATGGCTACACCTTC. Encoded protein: CASSQGGTVYGYTF.

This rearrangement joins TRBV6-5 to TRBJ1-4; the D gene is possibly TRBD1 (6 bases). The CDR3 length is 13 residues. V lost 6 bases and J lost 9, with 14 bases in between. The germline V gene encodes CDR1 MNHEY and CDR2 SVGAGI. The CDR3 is CASSPLDSQKLFF. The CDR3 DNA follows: TGTGCCAGCAGCCCCCTGGACAGCCAAAAACTGTTTTTT.

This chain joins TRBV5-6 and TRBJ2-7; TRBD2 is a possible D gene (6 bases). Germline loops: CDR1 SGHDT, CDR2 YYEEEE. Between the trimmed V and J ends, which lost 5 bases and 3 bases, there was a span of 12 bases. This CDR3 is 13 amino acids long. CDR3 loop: CASSPSGLYEQYF. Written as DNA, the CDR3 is TGTGCCAGCAGTCCCAGCGGGCTCTACGAGCAGTACTTC.

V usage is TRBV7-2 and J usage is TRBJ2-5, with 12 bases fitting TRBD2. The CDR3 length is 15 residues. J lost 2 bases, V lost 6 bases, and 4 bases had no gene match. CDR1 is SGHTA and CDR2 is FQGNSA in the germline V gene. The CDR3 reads CASRLTSGGQETQYF. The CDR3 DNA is TGTGCCAGCAGGTTGACTAGCGGGGGACAAGAGACCCAGTACTTC.

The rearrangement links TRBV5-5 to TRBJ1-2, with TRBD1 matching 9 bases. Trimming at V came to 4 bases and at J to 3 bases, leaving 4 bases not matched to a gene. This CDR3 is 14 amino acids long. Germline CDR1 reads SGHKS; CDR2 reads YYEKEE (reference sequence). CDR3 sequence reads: CASSTGQGHYGYTF. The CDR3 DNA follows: TGTGCCAGCAGCACTGGACAGGGGCACTATGGCTACACCTTC.

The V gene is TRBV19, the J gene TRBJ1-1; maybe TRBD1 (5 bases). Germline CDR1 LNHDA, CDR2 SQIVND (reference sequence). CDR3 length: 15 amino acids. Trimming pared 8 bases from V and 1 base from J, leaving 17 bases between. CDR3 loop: CASWGWGTENTEAFF. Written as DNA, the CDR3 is TGTGCCAGTTGGGGGTGGGGCACAGAGAACACTGAAGCTTTCTTT.

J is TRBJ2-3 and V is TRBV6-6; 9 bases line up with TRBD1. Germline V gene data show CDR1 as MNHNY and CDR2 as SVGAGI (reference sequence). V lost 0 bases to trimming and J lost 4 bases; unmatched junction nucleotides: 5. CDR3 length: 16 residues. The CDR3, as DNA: TGTGCCAGCAGTTACTCTCCGGGACAGGGCTCAGATACGCAGTATTTT. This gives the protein CASSYSPGQGSDTQYF.